The rows below give T cell receptor beta chains drawn from one sample of a study of vaccination and CD4 T cells after COVID-19. No antigen has been identified for these receptors. One entry per CDR3 protein, called by TCRdb with MiXCR from the PCR reads. Seen here are 20,000 or so distinct CDR3 sequences, around 60% observed once, and the top ten hold 6.5% to 8%. The sample consisted of CD4+ T cells from blood, cultured in vitro, taken before SARS-CoV-2 vaccination. Every receptor here comes from a human donor who had recovered from COVID-19. The CDR3 runs from the conserved cysteine through the conserved F or W. Fields, in order: clone size, V gene, CDR3 protein. Only some rows state a clone size, as once, few, many or a class for expanded clones.

few | TRBV20-1 | CSARSPSGAPVNYGYTF
. | TRBV5-4 | CASSQDSRGGYTF
few | TRBV20-1 | CSASRQWDTEAFF
few | TRBV27 | CASSLWAGGMNTEAFF
. | TRBV30 | CAWSTWEGSTDTQYF
few | TRBV18 | CASSPTANQPQHF
. | TRBV6-1 | CASSAPPGLAGANTGELFF
. | TRBV11-2 | CASSLDLPGPYPRDTQYF
. | TRBV20-1 | CSARSGANYGYTF
once | TRBV19 | CASSLDSYQETQYF
. | TRBV19 | CASSILSGGENEQFF
. | TRBV20-1 | CSARGRGAEKLFF
. | TRBV7-2 | CASSANNYNQPQHF
. | TRBV6-2/TRBV6-3 | CASSEARDTEQYF
. | TRBV28 | CASSPLRAASNQPQHF
few | TRBV7-3 | CASSRSREFEAFF
. | TRBV12-3/TRBV12-4 | CASNIQGNYGYTF
. | TRBV20-1 | CSVPPGTSGRETQYF
. | TRBV7-2 | CASSLVGVDSPLHF
few | TRBV7-9 | CASSALSTEAFF
. | TRBV29-1 | CSAQDRGSQETQYF
. | TRBV6-1 | CASTNTGSYGYTF
few | TRBV4-2 | CASSHGQGDYGYTF
. | TRBV7-9 | CASSPYPRYSNQPQHF
once | TRBV6-2/TRBV6-3 | CASSYDRASYEQYF
. | TRBV7-6 | CASRPGSVNTGELFF